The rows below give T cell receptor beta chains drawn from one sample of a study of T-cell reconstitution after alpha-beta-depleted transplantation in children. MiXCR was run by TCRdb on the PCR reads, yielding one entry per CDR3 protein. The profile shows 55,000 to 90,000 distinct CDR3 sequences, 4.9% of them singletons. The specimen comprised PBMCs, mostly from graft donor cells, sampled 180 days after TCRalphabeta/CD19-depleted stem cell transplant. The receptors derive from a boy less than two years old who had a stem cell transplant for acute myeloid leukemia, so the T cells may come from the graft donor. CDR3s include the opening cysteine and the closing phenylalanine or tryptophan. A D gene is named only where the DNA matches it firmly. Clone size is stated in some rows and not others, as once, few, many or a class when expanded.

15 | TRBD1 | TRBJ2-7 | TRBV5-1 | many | CASSRSGTVIYEQYF | TGCGCCAGCAGCCGGTCAGGGACAGTCATCTACGAGCAGTACTTC
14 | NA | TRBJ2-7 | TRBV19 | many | CASSIEQGSYEQYF | TGTGCCAGTAGTATCGAGCAGGGCTCCTACGAGCAGTACTTC
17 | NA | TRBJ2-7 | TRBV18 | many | CASSPFSPRQIQYEQYF | TGTGCCAGCTCACCATTTTCCCCCCGCCAGATCCAATACGAGCAGTACTTC
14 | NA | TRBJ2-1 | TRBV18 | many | CASSGQYPYNEQFF | TGTGCCAGCTCAGGACAGTATCCCTACAATGAGCAGTTCTTC
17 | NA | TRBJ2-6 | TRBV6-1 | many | CASSDRNSPSGANVLTF | TGTGCCAGCAGTGACCGGAACTCGCCCTCTGGGGCCAACGTCCTGACTTTC
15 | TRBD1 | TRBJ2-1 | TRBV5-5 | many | CASSHPTGDYNEQFF | TGTGCCAGCAGCCATCCGACAGGGGACTACAATGAGCAGTTCTTC
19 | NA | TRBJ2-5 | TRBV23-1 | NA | CVSSQPRPGQDGLQETQYF | TGTGTCAGCAGTCAACCCCGCCCGGGGCAGGATGGCCTCCAAGAGACCCAGTACTTC
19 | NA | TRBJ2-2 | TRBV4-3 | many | CASSPSDVTGGGNTGELFF | TGCGCCAGCAGCCCCAGCGATGTCACAGGGGGGGGGAACACCGGGGAGCTGTTTTTT
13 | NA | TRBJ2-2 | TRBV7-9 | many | CASSLRPTGELFF | TGTGCCAGCAGCTTACGGCCCACCGGGGAGCTGTTTTTT
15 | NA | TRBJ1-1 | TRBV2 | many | CASSEGGTANTEAFF | TGTGCCAGCAGTGAAGGGGGGACGGCGAACACTGAAGCTTTCTTT
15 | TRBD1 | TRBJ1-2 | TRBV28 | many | CASSWGQASNYGYTF | TGTGCCAGCAGTTGGGGACAGGCCTCTAACTATGGCTACACCTTC
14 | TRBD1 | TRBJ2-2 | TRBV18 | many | CASSPGQATGELFF | TGTGCCAGCTCACCGGGACAGGCCACCGGGGAGCTGTTTTTT
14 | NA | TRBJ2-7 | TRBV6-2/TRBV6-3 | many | CASRFGTVTYEQYF | TGTGCCAGCAGATTCGGGACCGTCACCTACGAGCAGTACTTC
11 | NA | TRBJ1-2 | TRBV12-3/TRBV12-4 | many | CASIDSYGYTF | TGTGCCAGCATAGACAGCTATGGCTACACCTTC
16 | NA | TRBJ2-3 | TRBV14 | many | CASSQDGTSLSDTQYF | TGTGCCAGCAGCCAAGACGGGACCTCCCTCTCAGATACGCAGTATTTT